What follows describes a single TCR beta chain. Assay used: immunoSEQ multiplex PCR; TCRdb lists only in-frame clones, some missing. Counted here are tens of thousands of clones, about 91% occurring once; the ten biggest clones make up 0.3% to 0.4%. This sample was taken from a study of OX40 agonist ivuxolimab in advanced cancers. The CDR3 runs 15 residues. Germline CDR1 reads LNHDA; CDR2 reads SQIVND (reference sequence). V lost 4 bases and J lost 1, with 11 bases in between. The specimen was CD4+ or CD8+ T cells sorted from blood, collected in a trial of the OX40 agonist ivuxolimab. This sequence was found in an adult with an advanced solid tumor such as melanoma, head and neck, liver or kidney cancer. This chain connects TRBV19 to TRBJ1-5; D call uncertain. CDR3 nucleotide sequence: TGTGCCAGTAGTACCCCCGAGTTAAGCAATCAGCCCCAGCATTTT. This encodes CASSTPELSNQPQHF.